The TCR beta chain described here comes from a study of blood T cell repertoires in COVID-19. The wider study: Samples of COVID-19 (acute and convalescent) were obtained from the United States, Italy and Spain.

CDR3 length: 12 residues. Trimming took off 8 bases at V and 1 base at J, with 6 bases between the two ends. Germline CDR1 reads LNHDA; CDR2 reads SQIVND (reference sequence). Assay used: immunoSEQ multiplex PCR; TCRdb lists only in-frame clones, some missing. The data show about 220,000 clones, around nine tenths seen once. The clonotype originates from a man aged 40-50 years with acute or convalescent COVID-19. The sample comprised peripheral blood. This chain joins TRBV19 and TRBJ2-1, with D possibly being TRBD1 (5 bases). The CDR3 DNA reads as TGTGCCAGTGGGGCGTCCTACAATGAGCAGTTCTTC. It specifies CASGASYNEQFF.